This T cell receptor (beta chain) was profiled in a study of blood T cell repertoires in COVID-19. Generated by immunoSEQ multiplex PCR, the TCRdb table keeps only in-frame clones and is missing some. This table holds approximately 250,000 clones, roughly 82% found once. V trimming: 1 base; J trimming: 3 bases; junction bases outside the gene matches: 3. The CDR3 consists of 14 residues. Germline-derived CDR1 and CDR2 are SGHRS and YFSETQ. The chain uses TRBV5-1 and TRBJ1-1; 7 bases match TRBD1. The TCR was taken from a middle-aged woman who had recovered from COVID-19. Specimen: peripheral blood. Here the CDR3 reads CASSLTGVDTEAFF. The CDR3 nucleotides are TGCGCCAGCAGCTTGACAGGGGTGGACACTGAAGCTTTCTTT. The complete variable domain, with remaining parts taken from reference TRBV5-1 and TRBJ1-1, reads KAGVTQTPRYLIKTRGQQVTLSCSPISGHRSVSWYQQTPGQGLQFLFEYFSETQRNKGNFPGRFSGRQFSNSRSEMNVSTLELGDSALYLCASSLTGVDTEAFFGQGTRLTVV.